This TCR beta chain is drawn from a study of CD8+ T cells in alopecia areata. The length of the CDR3 is 13 residues. Germline V gene sequence: CDR1 SQVTM, CDR2 ANQGSEA. V was trimmed by 5 bases and J by 2 bases, leaving 11 bases between them. As the sequencing template, cDNA was produced by extracting RNA and reverse transcribing it. The table came from immunoSEQ multiplex PCR; TCRdb's copy has only in-frame clones and leaves some out. The data show about 120,000 clones, with roughly 50% seen just once and about 11% held by the top ten. The V and J genes are TRBV29-1 and TRBJ2-3; unclear D gene. This clonotype was obtained from a human donor with alopecia areata. The sample taken for sequencing was NKG2D-low CD8+ T cells sorted from blood. The CDR3 sequence is CSVLPVNTDTQYF. CDR3 coding DNA: TGCAGCGTTTTGCCCGTGAACACAGATACGCAGTATTTT.